This TCR beta chain originates from a study of blood T cell repertoires in COVID-19. The length of the CDR3 is 13 residues. V was shortened by 8 bases and J by 10 bases, with 15 bases between the two germline ends. CDR1 is SEHNR, CDR2 FQNEAQ, per germline (reference sequence). The authors' processing: The assay estimated nucleated cells by amplifying reference gene primers. Sequenced by immunoSEQ multiplex PCR; TCRdb stores in-frame clones only, minus some. The V and J calls and clone size come from that table; D and trimming were worked out from the DNA. The sample holds about 280,000 clones; about 91% are singletons and the top ten take about 3%. Participant-reported clinical history was the basis for cohort assignment.

Sequences were obtained from PBMCs or T cells enriched from blood (not recorded which). This chain links TRBV7-9 with TRBJ1-6; D is uncertain. This receptor was identified in a man aged 35-49 years who had been exposed to COVID-19. The CDR3 here is CASALDVESPLHF. The CDR3 DNA is TGTGCCAGCGCTCTAGATGTAGAATCACCCCTCCACTTT.